These T cell receptor beta chains were read from a single sample in a study of T cells after posttransplantation cyclophosphamide. Only in-frame clones appear in the TCRdb table, and some are missing; sequencing was by immunoSEQ multiplex PCR. Of 66,000 or so clones listed, 90% to 95% are singletons. Sequencing input: PBMCs. The source of these receptors is a woman under 40 in good health and a related stem cell transplant donor. CDR3s include the opening cysteine and the closing phenylalanine or tryptophan. A D gene is named only where the DNA matches it firmly. Some rows mark clone size as missing; the rest say once, few, many or name a class of expanded clone.

size: NA
J: TRBJ2-7
D: NA
V: TRBV20-1
DNA: TGCAGTGTGGGGACGGTGTACGAGCAGTACTTC
CDR3: CSVGTVYEQYF

size: NA
J: TRBJ2-3
D: NA
V: TRBV5-1
DNA: TGCGCCAGCAGCTTTGATGGGGGCACAGATACGCAGTATTTT
CDR3: CASSFDGGTDTQYF

size: NA
J: TRBJ1-2
D: TRBD1
V: TRBV7-2
DNA: TGTGCCAGCAGCTTAGCGCGACAGGGGGGTGGCTACACCTTC
CDR3: CASSLARQGGGYTF

size: NA
J: TRBJ2-5
D: TRBD1
V: TRBV5-6
DNA: TGTGCCAGCAGCCCCCGGGACAGGGGGGGCCAGTACTTC
CDR3: CASSPRDRGGQYF

size: NA
J: TRBJ2-7
D: TRBD1
V: TRBV9
DNA: TGTGCCAGCAGCGCCGGGTGGGCAGGGGGCGAGCAGTACTTC
CDR3: CASSAGWAGGEQYF

size: once
J: TRBJ1-2
D: TRBD1
V: TRBV7-2
DNA: TGTGCCAGCCGGGACAGGGGAGGCTACACCTTC
CDR3: CASRDRGGYTF

size: NA
J: TRBJ1-2
D: NA
V: TRBV6-1
DNA: TGTGCCAGCAGTGAAGAGGACAGCGGCTATGGCTACACCTTC
CDR3: CASSEEDSGYGYTF

size: NA
J: TRBJ2-7
D: TRBD2
V: TRBV19
DNA: TGTGCCAGTGCATGGGGCGCGGGGGACTACGAGCAGTACTTC
CDR3: CASAWGAGDYEQYF

size: NA
J: TRBJ1-3
D: NA
V: TRBV2
DNA: TGTGCCAGCAGAGGGGCTACCCTCCACTCTGGAAACACCATATATTTT
CDR3: CASRGATLHSGNTIYF

size: once
J: TRBJ2-5
D: TRBD2
V: TRBV7-2
DNA: TGTGCCAGCAGCTCCTCACTAGCGGGGGGGCGGGAGACCCAGTACTTC
CDR3: CASSSSLAGGRETQYF

size: NA
J: TRBJ1-4
D: NA
V: TRBV4-3
DNA: TGCGCCAGCAGCCAAGATCCCCGGGCGGGTGAAAAACTGTTTTTT
CDR3: CASSQDPRAGEKLFF

size: NA
J: TRBJ2-5
D: NA
V: TRBV20-1
DNA: TGCAGTGCTAGAGACGCGGAGACCCAGTACTTC
CDR3: CSARDAETQYF

size: NA
J: TRBJ1-2
D: TRBD1
V: TRBV13
DNA: TGTGCCAGCAGCTTAGACAGGGGCTGGTTTGACTATGGCTACACCTTC
CDR3: CASSLDRGWFDYGYTF

size: NA
J: TRBJ1-5
D: NA
V: TRBV4-1
DNA: TGCGCCAGCAGCCAGACAGAGAGATCTCAGCCCCAGCATTTT
CDR3: CASSQTERSQPQHF

size: NA
J: TRBJ1-2
D: TRBD1
V: TRBV4-1
DNA: TGCGCCAGCAGCCAAGGAGGGGGGACAGGGACTGGCTACACCTTC
CDR3: CASSQGGGTGTGYTF

size: NA
J: TRBJ2-3
D: TRBD2
V: TRBV5-1
DNA: TGCGCCAGCAGCTTGGAGGTAGCGGGGGCCACAGATACGCAGTATTTT
CDR3: CASSLEVAGATDTQYF

size: NA
J: TRBJ2-3
D: TRBD2
V: TRBV10-3
DNA: TGTGCCATCCGGCTAGCGGGGACCACAGATACGCAGTATTTT
CDR3: CAIRLAGTTDTQYF

size: NA
J: TRBJ2-3
D: TRBD2
V: TRBV4-2
DNA: TGTGCCAGCAGCCAAGCGGGGACTAGCGGGGGGGTCGGGACAGATACGCAGTATTTT
CDR3: CASSQAGTSGGVGTDTQYF

size: NA
J: TRBJ2-3
D: NA
V: TRBV5-5
DNA: TGTGCCAGCAGCTCTCTAAAGGGGACAGATACGCAGTATTTT
CDR3: CASSSLKGTDTQYF

size: NA
J: TRBJ1-5
D: NA
V: TRBV19
DNA: TGTGCCAGTAGTACTACCGGGAACAATCAGCCCCAGCATTTT
CDR3: CASSTTGNNQPQHF

size: NA
J: TRBJ2-1
D: TRBD2
V: TRBV30
DNA: TGTGCCTGGACACGGACTAGCGGGAGGCAGTTCTTC
CDR3: CAWTRTSGRQFF

size: NA
J: TRBJ1-1
D: TRBD1
V: TRBV28
DNA: TGTGCCAGCAGCCGAAACAGGGGGTACACTGAAGCTTTCTTT
CDR3: CASSRNRGYTEAFF

size: NA
J: TRBJ1-1
D: NA
V: TRBV28
DNA: TGTGCCAGCAGCCCCGTGGGGGGCAGGATTAATACTGAAGCTTTCTTT
CDR3: CASSPVGGRINTEAFF

size: few
J: TRBJ2-1
D: TRBD1
V: TRBV18
DNA: TGTGCCAGCTCACGCCCGGGACAGGGATGGCATGAGCAGTTCTTC
CDR3: CASSRPGQGWHEQFF

size: NA
J: TRBJ2-5
D: TRBD2
V: TRBV7-6
DNA: TGTGCCAGCAGCGCGCGTCGGGGGGGTTTGGAGACCCAGTACTTC
CDR3: CASSARRGGLETQYF

size: NA
J: TRBJ2-2
D: NA
V: TRBV2
DNA: TGTGCCAGCAGTGCAGGGAACACCGGGGAGCTGTTTTTT
CDR3: CASSAGNTGELFF

size: NA
J: TRBJ1-1
D: TRBD1
V: TRBV4-3
DNA: TGCGCCAGCAGTCGAACGACAGGGGAAGTGGCTGAAGCTTTCTTT
CDR3: CASSRTTGEVAEAFF

size: NA
J: TRBJ2-2
D: NA
V: TRBV19
DNA: TGTGCCAGTAGTATCACCTTCAACTCCGGGGAGCTGTTTTTT
CDR3: CASSITFNSGELFF

size: NA
J: TRBJ1-6
D: NA
V: TRBV6-6
DNA: TGTGCCAGCACGTTGGGGAAACCCTATAATTCACCCCTCCACTTT
CDR3: CASTLGKPYNSPLHF

size: NA
J: TRBJ2-2
D: NA
V: TRBV29-1
DNA: TGCAGCGTTGAAGATCTTCGGGCACAGGGCATCACCGGGGAGCTGTTTTTT
CDR3: CSVEDLRAQGITGELFF

size: NA
J: TRBJ1-5
D: NA
V: TRBV2
DNA: TGTGCCAGCAGAGAGACACCTTATAGCAATCAGCCCCAGCATTTT
CDR3: CASRETPYSNQPQHF

size: NA
J: TRBJ1-2
D: TRBD1
V: TRBV7-9
DNA: TGTGCCAGCAGCGTCGGGGGGGACAGAGGCCTATATGGCTACACCTTC
CDR3: CASSVGGDRGLYGYTF

size: NA
J: TRBJ1-5
D: NA
V: TRBV6-5
DNA: TGTGCCAGCAGTTACGCAGGGTTAAGCAATCAGCCCCAGCATTTT
CDR3: CASSYAGLSNQPQHF

size: NA
J: TRBJ2-5
D: NA
V: TRBV2
DNA: TGTGCCAGCAGTGGAAGGGGCTTGGAGACCCAGTACTTC
CDR3: CASSGRGLETQYF

size: NA
J: TRBJ2-3
D: TRBD1
V: TRBV29-1
DNA: TGCAGCGTTGAATCGGACAGGGGGGGGGATACGCAGTATTTT
CDR3: CSVESDRGGDTQYF

size: NA
J: TRBJ2-7
D: TRBD1
V: TRBV27
DNA: TGTGCCAGCAGTTTCGGGTCAGGGGGTAGTTACGAGCAGTACTTC
CDR3: CASSFGSGGSYEQYF

size: NA
J: TRBJ1-2
D: NA
V: TRBV20-1
DNA: TGCAGTGTTCCTAATGGCTACACCTTC
CDR3: CSVPNGYTF

size: NA
J: TRBJ2-1
D: NA
V: TRBV4-3
DNA: TGCGCCAGCAGCCAAGATTCGTCCCGGGCCCGCGAGCAGTTCTTC
CDR3: CASSQDSSRAREQFF

size: NA
J: TRBJ1-4
D: NA
V: TRBV19
DNA: TGTGCCAGTAACACAGGGAAGGGTAATGAAAAACTGTTTTTT
CDR3: CASNTGKGNEKLFF

size: NA
J: TRBJ2-1
D: NA
V: TRBV30
DNA: TGTGCCTGGAGTTCGGGCACCTACAATGAGCAGTTCTTC
CDR3: CAWSSGTYNEQFF

size: NA
J: TRBJ1-6
D: NA
V: TRBV19
DNA: TGTGCCAGTAGTACCTTGAGGGCTTCACCCCTCCACTTT
CDR3: CASSTLRASPLHF

size: NA
J: TRBJ1-5
D: TRBD1
V: TRBV19
DNA: TGTGCCAGTAGTGATGCAGGGGGCCGGCAGCCCCAGCATTTT
CDR3: CASSDAGGRQPQHF

size: NA
J: TRBJ1-1
D: TRBD1
V: TRBV7-9
DNA: TGTGCCAGCAGCCGGGACAGGCCGGAAGCTTTCTTT
CDR3: CASSRDRPEAFF

size: NA
J: TRBJ1-1
D: TRBD1
V: TRBV7-2
DNA: TGTGCCAGCAGCTTCTACTCGGGACAGGGGACTGAAGCTTTCTTT
CDR3: CASSFYSGQGTEAFF